What follows is one T cell receptor (beta chain) and its context. Its antigen is currently unknown. CDR3 length: 16 amino acids. Germline CDR1 is LGHNA and CDR2 is YSLEER. The V end lost 3 bases, the J end lost 8 bases, and 22 bases lay between the germline ends. The data were taken from a study of cytomegalovirus exposure and HLA in healthy donors. Study in general: Early released data comprised 80 million or so unique TCRs from HLA-typed donors. General observations from the study: High sensitivity and specificity were reportedly achieved when the classifier diagnosed cytomegalovirus status. Among TCR beta chains, those listed as cytomegalovirus-associated numbered approximately 150. Equally common other TCR beta chains were less clonally expanded than HLA-associated ones, a later analysis found.

It was with 60 Vbeta and 13 Jbeta primers that the PCR ran. Assay used: immunoSEQ multiplex PCR; TCRdb lists only in-frame clones, some missing. This sample carries some 98,000 clones, under 75% of them seen once, and the ten largest clones take 2% to 2.5%. The V call is TRBV4-3, the J call TRBJ1-2; TRBD1 is a possible D gene (6 bases). Material: PBMCs. The source is a man aged 50 to 60 in good health and CMV-seronegative. The CDR3 DNA follows: TGCGCCAGCAGCCAGCCCACAGGGCCGAGGGCGGAAGGCTACACCTTC. Translation: CASSQPTGPRAEGYTF.